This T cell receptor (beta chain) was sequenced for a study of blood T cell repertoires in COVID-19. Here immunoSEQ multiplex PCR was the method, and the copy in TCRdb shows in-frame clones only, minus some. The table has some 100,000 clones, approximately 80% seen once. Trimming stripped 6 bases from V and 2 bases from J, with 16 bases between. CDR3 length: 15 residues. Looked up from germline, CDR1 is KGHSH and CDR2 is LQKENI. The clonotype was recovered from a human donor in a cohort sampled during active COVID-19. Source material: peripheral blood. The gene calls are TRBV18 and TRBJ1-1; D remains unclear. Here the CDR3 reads CASSPSQAVNTEAFF. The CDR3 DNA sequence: TGTGCCAGCTCTCCCTCTCAGGCTGTTAACACTGAAGCTTTCTTT. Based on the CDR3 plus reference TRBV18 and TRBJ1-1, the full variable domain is NAGVMQNPRHLVRRRGQEARLRCSPMKGHSHVYWYRQLPEEGLKFMVYLQKENIIDESGMPKERFSAEFPKEGPSILRIQQVVRGDSAAYFCASSPSQAVNTEAFFGQGTRLTVV.